Presented here are 18 T cell receptor beta chains from one specimen sequenced in a study of cytomegalovirus exposure and HLA in healthy donors. The primer mix had 60 Vbeta and 13 Jbeta primers. Measured with immunoSEQ multiplex PCR; TCRdb has only the in-frame clones, and not every one. The sample lists around 160,000 clones, over 60% occurring once. Material for sequencing was PBMCs. Every receptor here comes from a man aged 40-49 years in good health and CMV-seropositive.

This rearrangement joins TRBV10-3 to TRBJ2-5; maybe TRBD1 (6 bases). The J call could be wrong; TRBJ2-7 is a better fit for the DNA end. Germline assignment: CDR1 ENHRY and CDR2 SYGVKD. The CDR3 contains 15 residues. In nucleotides, the CDR3 is TGTGCCATCAGTGGCCGACAGGTACATTCCTACGAGCAGTACTTC. Amino acid sequence: CAISGRQVHSYEQYF.

The chain carries TRBV27 and TRBJ2-7; D perhaps matches TRBD2 (6 bases). The CDR3 sequence is 16 residues long. Germline loops: CDR1 MNHEY, CDR2 SMNVEV (reference sequence). The ends were cut back, 5 bases at V and 5 bases at J, with 22 bases in the middle. The CDR3 region is CASSPSRDSASNEQYF. In DNA, the CDR3 is TGTGCCAGCAGTCCCTCGAGGGACTCGGCCTCTAACGAGCAGTACTTC.

V usage is TRBV27 and J usage is TRBJ2-3, with 13 bases fitting TRBD2. J was trimmed by 12 bases and V by 3 bases; bases with no gene match: 9. Germline V gene sequence: CDR1 MNHEY, CDR2 SMNVEV (reference sequence). The CDR3 is 15 amino acids. The CDR3 coding sequence is TGTGCCAGCAGTTTCGGACTAGCGGGAGCCTCCTATCAGTATTTT. Its protein is CASSFGLAGASYQYF.

The chain is built from TRBV15 and TRBJ2-1; 10 bases line up with TRBD2. Germline V lookup: CDR1 LNHNV, CDR2 YYDKDF (reference sequence). Unmatched junction bases numbered 8, after V lost 5 bases and J lost 7 bases. The CDR3 consists of 15 residues. CDR3 coding DNA: TGTGCCACCAGCTTCCGTAGGACTAGCGGAAATGAGCAGTTCTTC. Translating gives CATSFRRTSGNEQFF.

The CDR3 loop reads CASGTSGNTGELFF. The CDR3 DNA reads as TGTGCCAGCGGGACTAGCGGCAACACCGGGGAGCTGTTTTTT. V gene TRBV19 combines with J gene TRBJ2-2, with TRBD2 matching 11 bases. Per germline, CDR1 LNHDA and CDR2 SQIVND (reference sequence). This CDR3 is 14 amino acids long. V gave up 9 bases and J gave up 2 bases; unmatched junction bases: 2.

The chain joins TRBV7-2 to TRBJ2-7; the match to TRBD2 covers 11 bases. Germline CDR1 is SGHTA and CDR2 is FQGNSA. V gave up 4 bases and J gave up 4 bases; unmatched junction bases: 6. The CDR3 totals 15 residues. The DNA for the CDR3 is TGTGCCAGCAGCTCAACTAGCGGGAGTAGATACGAGCAGTACTTC. Protein product: CASSSTSGSRYEQYF.

The chain has TRBV6-1 and TRBJ2-7, with a weak D call TRBD2 (5 bases). Trimming shortened V by 7 bases and J by 1 base, and 11 bases separated the two germline ends. Germline V gives CDR1 MNHNS, CDR2 SASEGT. This CDR3 has 13 residues. CDR3 region: CASTRGISYEQYF. CDR3 nucleotides: TGTGCCAGCACCCGGGGAATTTCCTACGAGCAGTACTTC.

The V and J genes are TRBV6-5 and TRBJ1-3; no clear D. Germline lookup yields CDR1 MNHEY and CDR2 SVGAGI. This CDR3 comprises 13 residues. The CDR3 spells CAAIGSSGNTIYF. DNA for the CDR3: TGTGCTGCTATAGGGAGCTCTGGAAACACCATATATTTT.

The chain joins TRBV5-1 to TRBJ2-5; 12 bases line up with TRBD2. The CDR3 totals 15 residues. With V trimmed by 0 bases and J by 5 bases, 2 bases remained unmatched. Germline V gene lookup returns CDR1 SGHRS and CDR2 YFSETQ. In DNA form, the CDR3 reads TGCGCCAGCAGCTTGGGGACTAGCGGGATTGAGACCCAGTACTTC. Translating it yields CASSLGTSGIETQYF. The variable domain in full, with the rest retrieved from reference TRBV5-1 and TRBJ2-5, is KAGVTQTPRYLIKTRGQQVTLSCSPISGHRSVSWYQQTPGQGLQFLFEYFSETQRNKGNFPGRFSGRQFSNSRSEMNVSTLELGDSALYLCASSLGTSGIETQYFGPGTRLLVL.

This chain links TRBV5-1 with TRBJ2-7; TRBD2 agrees at 8 bases. Germline assignment: CDR1 SGHRS and CDR2 YFSETQ. V shed 1 base, J shed 6 bases, and the junction held 18 bases outside the gene matches. CDR3 size: 18 residues. CDR3 amino acids: CASSLQSSGRALPREQYF. CDR3 sequence (DNA): TGCGCCAGCAGCTTGCAGTCAAGCGGGAGAGCTCTGCCGCGCGAGCAGTACTTC.

The rearrangement joins TRBV28 to TRBJ2-7, with a weak D call TRBD2 (6 bases). CDR3 size: 15 residues. V dropped 2 bases and J dropped 5 bases, with 16 bases sitting between them. Germline CDR1 and CDR2: MDHEN and SYDVKM. The DNA of the CDR3 is TGTGCCAGCAGTTTAGGCCCCAGACAGCGGGACGAGCAGTACTTC. This translates into CASSLGPRQRDEQYF.

As for this clone: The same CDR3 is also encoded by other DNA sequences in this sample. The V call is TRBV5-1, the J call TRBJ1-1; possibly TRBD1 for D (6 bases). The V end was cut by 4 bases, the J end by 3 bases, with 13 bases between. The CDR3 consists of 14 residues. Per germline, CDR1 SGHRS and CDR2 YFSETQ. CDR3 residues: CASSTAGQYTEAFF. CDR3 sequence (DNA): TGCGCCAGCAGCACCGCTGGACAGTACACTGAAGCTTTCTTT.

V gene TRBV11-3 combines with J gene TRBJ2-2; no clear D. Per germline, CDR1 SGHNT and CDR2 YENEEA. V lost 5 bases and J 3 bases, leaving 10 bases between the germline ends. CDR3 length: 14 residues. DNA of the CDR3: TGTGCCAGCAGCCTTAACGAGGACACCGGGGAGCTGTTTTTT. Translation: CASSLNEDTGELFF.

The gene calls are TRBV11-2 and TRBJ1-1, with 9 bases matching TRBD1. Trimming took 5 bases from V and 5 from J; bases not matched to a gene: 12. Germline V CDR1 and CDR2: SGHAT, FQNNGV. CDR3 length: 16 residues. The CDR3 bases are TGTGCCAGCAGCCAAAACCCTAGACAGGGGGAGACTGAAGCTTTCTTT. Amino acid sequence: CASSQNPRQGETEAFF.

The rearrangement joins TRBV7-9 to TRBJ1-1, with TRBD1 matching 7 bases. The CDR3 covers 14 residues. Germline assignment: CDR1 SEHNR and CDR2 FQNEAQ (reference sequence). The V gene end was trimmed by 3 bases and the J gene end by 6 bases; junction bases not matched to a gene: 7. DNA of the CDR3: TGTGCCAGCAGCTTCCGCTTGACAGGGTCTGAAGCTTTCTTT. This sequence encodes CASSFRLTGSEAFF.

The chain carries TRBV4-1 and TRBJ2-2, with 9 bases matching TRBD2. Trimming cost V 4 bases and J 0 bases; bases outside gene matches: 12. Germline V lookup: CDR1 MGHRA, CDR2 YSYEKL. The length of the CDR3 is 19 residues. The CDR3 spells CASSLKSHLAGSNTGELFF. The DNA for the CDR3 is TGCGCCAGCAGCCTAAAATCCCACCTAGCGGGATCGAACACCGGGGAGCTGTTTTTT.

This chain uses TRBV6-1 with TRBJ1-4; 7 bases match TRBD1. Germline V gene data show CDR1 as MNHNS and CDR2 as SASEGT. The CDR3 extends over 14 amino acids. Losses at the gene ends were 2 bases for V and 8 bases for J; bases not matched to a gene: 5. The CDR3 sequence: CASSEWPGGEKLFF. CDR3 bases: TGTGCCAGCAGTGAATGGCCAGGGGGAGAAAAACTGTTTTTT.

The rearrangement joins TRBV11-2 to TRBJ2-3; D is uncertain. The CDR3 runs 13 residues. CDR1 and CDR2 from the germline V gene are SGHAT and FQNNGV. V was trimmed by 1 base and J by 8 bases, leaving 10 bases between them. CDR3 sequence: CASSLGGFGTQYF. The DNA for the CDR3 is TGTGCCAGCAGCTTAGGAGGCTTTGGTACGCAGTATTTT.